A single sample gave rise to the 29 T cell receptor beta chains below, sequenced in a study of T cell responses to AZD1222 COVID-19 vaccine. Clones were read by immunoSEQ multiplex PCR, and TCRdb kept only the in-frame ones, dropping some. The sample consists of some 150,000 clones, 88% of them appearing once. Source: peripheral blood, taken 28 days after the second dose of the MenACWY control vaccine. Receptors were obtained from an adult who received the MenACWY meningococcal vaccine as a control.

This chain links TRBV15 with TRBJ2-2; D unclear. Germline CDR1 and CDR2: LNHNV and YYDKDF (reference sequence). CDR3 length: 12 amino acids. The ends were cut back, 3 bases at V and 6 bases at J, with 5 bases in the middle. CDR3 DNA sequence: TGTGCCACCAGCAGGGCTGCCGGGGAGCTGTTTTTT. Amino acid sequence: CATSRAAGELFF. The full variable domain, with the rest looked up from reference TRBV15 and TRBJ2-2, is DAMVIQNPRYQVTQFGKPVTLSCSQTLNHNVMYWYQQKSSQAPKLLFHYYDKDFNNEADTPDNFQSRRPNTSFCFLDIRSPGLGDTAMYLCATSRAAGELFFGEGSRLTVL.

A single count supports this clone. This chain connects TRBV7-9 to TRBJ1-2, with a weak D call TRBD1 (6 bases). Germline V CDR1 and CDR2: SEHNR, FQNEAQ (reference sequence). V lost 2 bases to trimming and J lost 7 bases, with 29 bases between them. There are 19 residues in the CDR3. CDR3 in DNA: TGTGCCAGCAGCTTATTAACGGGGGCGACCCTTTCACTGGGACCTGGCTACACCTTC. It encodes CASSLLTGATLSLGPGYTF.

CDR3 in DNA: TGTGCCAGCAGTGCCGGGAGTTTTAGGGGGTTGGGAGATGAGCAGTTCTTC. Amino acid sequence: CASSAGSFRGLGDEQFF. The chain recombines TRBV2 with TRBJ2-1; D assignment may be TRBD1 or TRBD2 (6 bases each). The CDR3 consists of 17 residues. The V end lost 4 bases, the J end lost 8 bases, and 24 bases lay between the germline ends. CDR1 and CDR2 from the germline V gene are SNHLY and FYNNEI.

This clone was seen a few times. The chain couples TRBV5-1 to TRBJ1-6; 7 nucleotides match TRBD1. This CDR3 comprises 14 residues. Looked up from germline, CDR1 is SGHRS and CDR2 is YFSETQ. V was pared by 4 bases and J by 16 bases, with 14 bases of the junction left unmatched. The CDR3 DNA reads as TGCGCCAGCAGCGCAGGACAGGTTGGCCTTACGCTCCACTTT. This gives the protein CASSAGQVGLTLHF.

V and J are TRBV4-2 and TRBJ1-2, with no clear D. Deletions cut 0 bases from V and 8 bases from J, with 13 bases between. Germline V gene sequence: CDR1 LGHNA, CDR2 YNFKEQ. This CDR3 is 14 amino acids long. The CDR3: CASSQDARARGYTF. CDR3 sequence (DNA): TGTGCCAGCAGCCAAGATGCAAGGGCGCGAGGCTACACCTTC.

The chain links TRBV6-6 to TRBJ2-1; D assignment may be TRBD1 or TRBD2 (7 bases each). V lost 4 bases, J lost 8 bases, and 18 bases lay in between. This CDR3 region has 15 residues. Germline V gene lookup returns CDR1 MNHNY and CDR2 SVGAGI (reference sequence). Written as DNA, the CDR3 is TGTGCCAGCAGTTCCAGGGGGGGCGGACTCGATGAGCAGTTCTTC. Translating gives CASSSRGGGLDEQFF.

The gene calls are TRBV11-2 and TRBJ1-2, with D hard to call. The ends were cut back, 5 bases at V and 8 bases at J, with 12 bases in the middle. There are 12 residues in the CDR3. The V gene's germline CDR1 is SGHAT and CDR2 FQNNGV. CDR3 in DNA: TGTGCCAGCAGCCCCCTAAGATCAGGCTACACCTTC. Encoded protein: CASSPLRSGYTF.

This sequence joins TRBV4-3 and TRBJ2-1, with no clear D. Germline CDR1 reads LGHNA; CDR2 reads YSLEER. The CDR3 runs 15 residues. V lost 4 bases to trimming and J lost 0 bases, with 10 bases between them. CDR3 residues: CASSLTTSSYNEQFF. The CDR3 DNA sequence: TGCGCCAGCAGCCTCACTACGAGCTCCTACAATGAGCAGTTCTTC.

This chain uses TRBV29-1 with TRBJ1-2; D uncertain. This CDR3 contains 11 residues. V lost 8 bases to trimming and J lost 2 bases, with 9 bases between them. Germline CDR1 and CDR2: SQVTM and ANQGSEA. CDR3 sequence (DNA): TGCAGCACTAGGGAGAACTATGGCTACACCTTC. Encoded protein: CSTRENYGYTF.

The V gene is TRBV9, the J gene TRBJ2-2; TRBD1 matches at 12 bases. Germline CDR1 and CDR2: SGDLS and YYNGEE. The V segment lost 4 bases and the J segment 5 bases; nucleotides outside the gene matches: 3. The CDR3 length is 15 residues. CDR3 residues: CASSSGQGATGELFF. The DNA of the CDR3 is TGTGCCAGCAGCTCGGGACAGGGGGCTACCGGGGAGCTGTTTTTT. Supplemented by reference TRBV9 and TRBJ2-2, the full variable domain reads DSGVTQTPKHLITATGQRVTLRCSPRSGDLSVYWYQQSLDQGLQFLIQYYNGEERAKGNILERFSAQQFPDLHSELNLSSLELGDSALYFCASSSGQGATGELFFGEGSRLTVL.

CDR3 in DNA: TGTGCCAGCAGCTTCTCCAGGGTAGACACTGAAGCTTTCTTT. Its protein is CASSFSRVDTEAFF. The chain is built from TRBV11-1 and TRBJ1-1, with D perhaps TRBD1 (5 bases). This CDR3 contains 14 residues. Trimming stripped 3 bases from V and 3 bases from J, with 11 bases between. Per the germline V gene, CDR1 is SGHAT and CDR2 is FQDESV (reference sequence). The variable domain in full, with the rest retrieved from reference TRBV11-1 and TRBJ1-1, is EAEVAQSPRYKITEKSQAVAFWCDPISGHATLYWYRQILGQGPELLVQFQDESVVDDSQLPKDRFSAERLKGVDSTLKIQPAELGDSAMYLCASSFSRVDTEAFFGQGTRLTVV.

The chain is built from TRBV19 and TRBJ2-3; 9 nucleotides align to TRBD2. Trimming removed 5 bases from V and 1 base from J; junction bases left unmatched: 7. This CDR3 region has 16 residues. The germline CDR1 and CDR2 sequences are LNHDA and SQIVND (reference sequence). DNA for the CDR3: TGTGCCAGTAGTCCTCTAGCGGGGAGAGGCACAGATACGCAGTATTTT. Residues: CASSPLAGRGTDTQYF.

The chain links TRBV12-3 or TRBV12-4 to TRBJ2-7, with D possibly being TRBD2 (6 bases). This CDR3 spans 13 amino acids. Trimming took 6 bases from V and 2 from J, leaving 11 bases between them. CDR3 coding DNA: TGTGCCAGCAGGCCGGGACTCCCCTACGAGCAGTACTTC. Its protein is CASRPGLPYEQYF.

The chain joins TRBV24-1 to TRBJ1-5, with 7 bases fitting TRBD1. Germline loops: CDR1 KGHDR, CDR2 SFDVKD. The CDR3 is made up of 17 amino acids. The ends lost 2 bases at V and 1 base at J; junction bases unmatched: 7. CDR3 bases: TGTGCCACCAGTGATTCGCGACAGGGCCCAAGCAATCAGCCCCAGCATTTT. Protein product: CATSDSRQGPSNQPQHF.

The V gene is TRBV7-9, the J gene TRBJ1-2, with 9 bases lining up with TRBD1. The germline gives CDR1 SEHNR, CDR2 FQNEAQ (reference sequence). CDR3 size: 13 residues. V trimming: 4 bases; J trimming: 3 bases; junction bases outside the gene matches: 0. This CDR3 is CASSWTGDYGYTF. CDR3 DNA sequence: TGTGCCAGCAGCTGGACAGGGGACTATGGCTACACCTTC.

The chain links TRBV6-1 to TRBJ1-5; D gene ambiguous. CDR3 length: 13 residues. Looked up from germline, CDR1 is MNHNS and CDR2 is SASEGT. V was shortened by 3 bases and J by 7 bases, with 10 bases between the two germline ends. This CDR3 is CASSDWRDQPQHF. The CDR3 DNA reads as TGTGCCAGCAGTGATTGGCGTGACCAGCCCCAGCATTTT.

The DNA of the CDR3 is TGTGCCATCAGTACAACAGATTCACCCCTCCACTTT. It specifies CAISTTDSPLHF. The chain recombines TRBV10-3 with TRBJ1-6; D not resolved. Trimming shortened V by 5 bases and J by 8 bases, and 7 bases separated the two germline ends. This CDR3 has 12 residues. Germline V gene lookup returns CDR1 ENHRY and CDR2 SYGVKD.

The chain uses TRBV14 and TRBJ1-1; D is undetermined. V gave up 8 bases and J gave up 0 bases, with 10 bases separating them. The V gene's germline CDR1 is SGHDN and CDR2 FVKESK. The CDR3 sequence is 13 residues long. This CDR3 reads CASQRQMNTEAFF. DNA of the CDR3: TGTGCCAGCCAGCGTCAAATGAACACTGAAGCTTTCTTT.

V usage is TRBV5-4 and J usage is TRBJ1-2; possibly TRBD1 for D (5 bases). V lost 2 bases and J 4 bases, leaving 9 bases between the germline ends. CDR1 and CDR2 (germline): SGHNT, YYREEE (reference sequence). CDR3 length: 13 residues. In DNA, the CDR3 is TGTGCCAGCAGCTTTGGGGCGTCCTATGGCTACACCTTC. Its translation is CASSFGASYGYTF.

The chain uses TRBV5-4 and TRBJ1-3; no reliable D call. This CDR3 is 16 amino acids long. Between the trimmed V and J ends, which lost 0 bases and 0 bases, there was a span of 10 bases. Germline lookup yields CDR1 SGHNT and CDR2 YYREEE (reference sequence). The CDR3, as DNA: TGTGCCAGCAGCTTGGCGGGCAGCCGCTCTGGAAACACCATATATTTT. It is translated as CASSLAGSRSGNTIYF.

This clone was seen just once. The chain is built from TRBV28 and TRBJ2-4; tentatively, D is TRBD1 (6 bases). V lost 2 bases and J 1 base, leaving 12 bases between the germline ends. There are 16 residues in the CDR3. The germline CDR1 and CDR2 sequences are MDHEN and SYDVKM. The CDR3 protein is CASSLRGSGAKNIQYF. Written as DNA, the CDR3 is TGTGCCAGCAGTTTAAGGGGGTCTGGGGCCAAAAACATTCAGTACTTC.

V is TRBV30 and J is TRBJ1-5; D is possibly TRBD1 (5 bases). The CDR3 has 16 amino acids. Trimming removed 2 bases from V and 0 bases from J, with 14 bases in between. CDR1 and CDR2 (germline): GTSNPN, SVGIG (reference sequence). The CDR3 region has the DNA TGTGCCTGGAGTCCGCGAGGGGCTCGTAGCAATCAGCCCCAGCATTTT. It is translated as CAWSPRGARSNQPQHF.

The rearrangement links TRBV5-1 to TRBJ2-4; possibly TRBD1 for D (6 bases). CDR3 length: 15 residues. Trimming removed 4 bases at V and 11 bases at J, with 22 bases between. CDR1 SGHRS and CDR2 YFSETQ come from the germline V gene. The CDR3, as DNA: TGCGCCAGCAGCCCACAGGGTAAAGGGTCGGTAGTTCAGTACTTC. Amino acids: CASSPQGKGSVVQYF.

V is TRBV28 and J is TRBJ1-6; 11 bases are shared with TRBD1. This CDR3 region has 15 residues. V lost 2 bases and J lost 11; bases outside the gene matches: 5. Germline CDR1 reads MDHEN; CDR2 reads SYDVKM. The CDR3 is CASSLGDRGNPPLHF. DNA for the CDR3: TGTGCCAGCAGTTTAGGGGACAGGGGGAATCCACCCCTCCACTTT.

The genes are TRBV7-3 and TRBJ1-1; D not resolved. There are 13 residues in the CDR3. Germline CDR1 is SGHTA and CDR2 is FQGTGA. The V end lost 5 bases, the J end lost 6 bases, and 13 bases lay between the germline ends. The chain's CDR3 is CASSAEGYSEAFF. CDR3 nucleotides: TGTGCCAGCAGCGCAGAGGGATATTCTGAAGCTTTCTTT.

This clone was counted between two and nine times. The rearrangement uses TRBV29-1 and TRBJ2-7; D may be TRBD1 (5 bases). Germline lookup yields CDR1 SQVTM and CDR2 ANQGSEA. The V end was cut by 7 bases, the J end by 7 bases, with 20 bases between. This CDR3 is 13 amino acids long. The CDR3 protein is CSGRPDGAGEQYF. The CDR3 DNA reads as TGCAGCGGCAGACCGGACGGAGCAGGGGAGCAGTACTTC.

This clone was seen a handful of times. The chain has TRBV15 and TRBJ1-1, with D perhaps TRBD1 (5 bases). The V and J ends lost 0 bases and 8 bases respectively, with 13 bases between them. Germline-derived CDR1 and CDR2 are LNHNV and YYDKDF (reference sequence). The CDR3 is 14 residues long. CDR3 region: CATSRDASGAEAFF. CDR3 DNA sequence: TGTGCCACCAGCAGAGACGCCTCTGGGGCCGAAGCTTTCTTT.

The chain employs TRBV9 and TRBJ1-3; 8 bases are shared with TRBD1. Trimming took 4 bases from V and 2 from J; bases not matched to a gene: 5. CDR1 and CDR2 (germline): SGDLS, YYNGEE. This CDR3 has 15 residues. CDR3 sequence reads: CASSLDRVTGNTIYF. The CDR3 coding sequence is TGTGCCAGCAGCCTGGACAGGGTTACTGGAAACACCATATATTTT.

The rearrangement uses TRBV6-5 and TRBJ1-2; the D gene is possibly TRBD1 (5 bases). CDR1 is MNHEY and CDR2 is SVGAGI in the germline V gene. This CDR3 spans 14 amino acids. Trimming took 7 bases from V and 4 from J, leaving 16 bases between them. CDR3 in DNA: TGTGCCAGCATTCCAGGTGGGGCAGGCTATGGCTACACCTTC. The encoded protein is CASIPGGAGYGYTF.